Listed below are T cell receptor beta chains from one sample, sequenced in a study of blood T cell repertoires in COVID-19. Measured with immunoSEQ multiplex PCR; TCRdb has only the in-frame clones, and not every one. Here the sample spans under 50,000 clones, 80% to 90% being singletons. Sequenced material: peripheral blood. These receptors all come from a man in his 70s with active COVID-19. Each CDR3 is given with its conserved first and last residue. The D gene is left open where the match is weak. Clone size, where shown, is once, few, many, or a class for clones that have expanded.

V: TRBV4-3
D: TRBD1
J: TRBJ2-5
size: few
DNA: TGCGCCAGCAGCCACGGACAGGGAGAGACCCAGTACTTC
CDR3: CASSHGQGETQYF

V: TRBV5-4
D: TRBD2
J: TRBJ2-5
size: -
DNA: TGTGCCAGCAGCTTGTGGGAGCGGGGGGGCCTTGAGACCCAGTACTTC
CDR3: CASSLWERGGLETQYF

V: TRBV29-1
D: TRBD1
J: TRBJ1-2
size: -
DNA: TGCAGCGTTGAAGGGACAGGGGATTATGGCTACACCTTC
CDR3: CSVEGTGDYGYTF

V: TRBV19
D: -
J: TRBJ2-2
size: -
DNA: TGTGCCAGTAGTATGGGGGCCCTCACCGGGGAGCTGTTTTTT
CDR3: CASSMGALTGELFF

V: TRBV3-1/TRBV3-2
D: TRBD1
J: TRBJ2-3
size: -
DNA: TGTGCCAGCAGCTGGACAGGAGTCACAGATACGCAGTATTTT
CDR3: CASSWTGVTDTQYF

V: TRBV20-1
D: -
J: TRBJ2-7
size: -
DNA: TGCAGTGCTCTTTATTCCTACGAGCAGTACTTC
CDR3: CSALYSYEQYF

V: TRBV7-3
D: TRBD2
J: TRBJ2-2
size: -
DNA: TGTGCCAGCAGCACGGGACTAGCGGGGGGCAACACCGGGGAGCTGTTTTTT
CDR3: CASSTGLAGGNTGELFF

V: TRBV4-2
D: TRBD2
J: TRBJ2-3
size: -
DNA: TGTGCCAGCAGCCAAGGACTAGCGACGGATACGCAGTATTTT
CDR3: CASSQGLATDTQYF

V: TRBV6-2/TRBV6-3
D: -
J: TRBJ2-7
size: -
DNA: TGTGCCAGCAGTTATGGGGCCAGGGGGGCTGCCTACGAGCAGTACTTC
CDR3: CASSYGARGAAYEQYF

V: TRBV18
D: TRBD1
J: TRBJ2-7
size: few
DNA: TGTGCCAGCTCACCAAATACAGGGGCTAGCTCCTACGAGCAGTACTTC
CDR3: CASSPNTGASSYEQYF

V: TRBV28
D: -
J: TRBJ1-4
size: -
DNA: TGTGCCAGCAGTTTATCGACAGGACGGGAAAAACTGTTTTTT
CDR3: CASSLSTGREKLFF

V: TRBV3-1/TRBV3-2
D: -
J: TRBJ1-2
size: -
DNA: TGTGCCAGCAGCCAGGGAGCCTATGGCTACACCTTC
CDR3: CASSQGAYGYTF

V: TRBV7-3
D: TRBD1
J: TRBJ2-1
size: -
DNA: TGTGCCAGCAGCCCAGACAGGGGGGTGCGGCAGTTCTTC
CDR3: CASSPDRGVRQFF

V: TRBV5-1
D: -
J: TRBJ2-2
size: -
DNA: TGCGCCAGCAGCTTGGCCTCCGGGAGAAACACCGGGGAGCTGTTTTTT
CDR3: CASSLASGRNTGELFF

V: TRBV5-4
D: -
J: TRBJ1-1
size: -
DNA: TGTGCCAGCAGCTCTGGATTCGACAGGGAAGCTTTCTTT
CDR3: CASSSGFDREAFF

V: TRBV5-4
D: TRBD1
J: TRBJ2-5
size: -
DNA: TGTGCCAGCAGCATTGGACAGGAAGAGACCCAGTACTTC
CDR3: CASSIGQEETQYF

V: TRBV2
D: TRBD2
J: TRBJ2-3
size: -
DNA: TGTGCCAGCACCCCCGGGACTAGCGGGGGGAATGCGCAGTATTTT
CDR3: CASTPGTSGGNAQYF

V: TRBV3-1/TRBV3-2
D: TRBD2
J: TRBJ2-2
size: -
DNA: TGTGCCAGCAGCCAAGTAGCGGGGGCCTCGAACACCGGGGAGCTGTTTTTT
CDR3: CASSQVAGASNTGELFF